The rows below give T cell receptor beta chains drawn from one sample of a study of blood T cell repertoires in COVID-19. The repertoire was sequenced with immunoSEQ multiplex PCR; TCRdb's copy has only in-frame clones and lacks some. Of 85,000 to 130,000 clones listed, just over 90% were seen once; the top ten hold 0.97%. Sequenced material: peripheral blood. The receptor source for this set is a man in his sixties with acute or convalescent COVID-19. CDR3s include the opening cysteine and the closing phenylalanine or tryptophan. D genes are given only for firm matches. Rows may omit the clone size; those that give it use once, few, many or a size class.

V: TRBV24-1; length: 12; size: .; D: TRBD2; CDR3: CATSRLAGEQFF
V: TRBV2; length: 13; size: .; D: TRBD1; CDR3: CASSRDREGEQYF
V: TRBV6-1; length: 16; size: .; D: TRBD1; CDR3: CASSEVSGQGFYGYTF
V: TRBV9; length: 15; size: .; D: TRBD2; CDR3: CASSAGLTLQETQYF
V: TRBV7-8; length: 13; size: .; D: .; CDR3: CATRELVGNEQFF
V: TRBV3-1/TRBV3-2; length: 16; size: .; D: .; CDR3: CASSQGQFSSGNTIYF
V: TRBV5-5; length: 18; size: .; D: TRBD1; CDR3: CASSPQGFSGGTNEKLFF
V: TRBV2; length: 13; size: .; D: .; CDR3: CASSEAAGGTIYF
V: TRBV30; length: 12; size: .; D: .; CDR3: CACYRDRIDYTF
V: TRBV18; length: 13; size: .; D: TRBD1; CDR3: CASSQTGYPEAFF
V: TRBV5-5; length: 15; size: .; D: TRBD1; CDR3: CASSLDRGPGNEQFF
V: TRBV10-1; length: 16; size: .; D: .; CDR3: CASSLMAGRRTDTQYF
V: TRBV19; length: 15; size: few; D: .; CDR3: CASSIAGQGNYEQYF
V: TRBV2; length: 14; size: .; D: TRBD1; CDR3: CASSPGQVPDTQYF
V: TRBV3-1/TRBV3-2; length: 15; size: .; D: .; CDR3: CASSQVDGRSSPLHF
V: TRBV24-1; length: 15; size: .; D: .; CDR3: CATSVRGLGNQPQHF
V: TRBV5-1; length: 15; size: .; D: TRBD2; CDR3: CASSLGLADYNEQFF
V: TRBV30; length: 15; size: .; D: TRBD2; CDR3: CAWSGLADSYNEQFF
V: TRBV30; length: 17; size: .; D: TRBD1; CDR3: CAWSVYRGGSGANVLTF
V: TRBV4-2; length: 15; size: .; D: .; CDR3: CASSQGGAENTEAFF
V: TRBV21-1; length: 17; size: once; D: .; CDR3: CASSKEAKGWDTGELFF
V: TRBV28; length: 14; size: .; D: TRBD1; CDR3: CASTGEFHYYGYTF
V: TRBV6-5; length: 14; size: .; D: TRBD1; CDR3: CASRNRGSSGELFF
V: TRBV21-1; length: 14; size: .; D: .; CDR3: CASSPFLEEAEAFF
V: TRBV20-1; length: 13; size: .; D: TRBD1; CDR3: CSASEGGDEKLFF
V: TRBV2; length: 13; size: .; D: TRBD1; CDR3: CASSGDRATEAFF